These 5 T cell receptor beta chains share one sample of origin, sequenced in a study of T cells in Graves' hyperthyroidism and ophthalmopathy. The CDR3 regions of TCR beta were amplified from RNA transcripts. The HTBI set primed first-round TCR CDR3 RT-PCR. TCRdb redid the calling of the multiplex PCR reads with MiXCR, one entry per CDR3 protein. The sample has about 640,000 distinct CDR3 sequences; roughly 20% are singletons. Input material: blood. These receptors originate from a man in his thirties or forties with Graves' ophthalmopathy.

This clonotype was found a few times. The chain carries TRBV27 and TRBJ1-5, with unresolved D. The CDR3 contains 15 residues. CDR1 and CDR2 (germline): MNHEY, SMNVEV (reference sequence). V lost 6 bases, J lost 0 bases, and 12 bases lay in between. The chain's CDR3 is CASRPTIYSNQPQHF. CDR3 nucleotide sequence: TGTGCCAGCAGGCCGACCATTTATAGCAATCAGCCCCAGCATTTT.

CDR3 region: CAIRQGSSYNEQFF. The DNA of the CDR3 is TGTGCCATCAGACAGGGGAGCTCCTACAATGAGCAGTTCTTC. The gene calls are TRBV10-3 and TRBJ2-1; 7 nucleotides line up with TRBD1. The J segment lost 0 bases and the V segment lost 6 bases, leaving 2 bases of the junction unmatched. There are 14 residues in the CDR3. Germline CDR1 reads ENHRY; CDR2 reads SYGVKD.

With respect to this clonotype: A much larger clone is a single base away; this may be a read error. The CDR3 here is CSARARRGKSYEQYF. CDR3 sequence (DNA): TGCAGTGCTAGAGCCAGACGGGGTAAGAGCTACGAGCAGTACTTC. This chain uses TRBV20-1 with TRBJ2-7, with D perhaps matching TRBD2 (5 bases). The CDR3 totals 15 residues. CDR1 and CDR2 from the germline V gene are DFQATT and SNEGSKA (reference sequence). Deletions cut 1 base from V and 3 bases from J, with 16 bases between.

As to this clonotype: The junction shows a germline mismatch at one end, possibly a read error. J is TRBJ2-3 and V is TRBV20-1, with 10 bases that match TRBD2. The germline V gene encodes CDR1 DFQATT and CDR2 SNEGSKA (reference sequence). This CDR3 region has 15 residues. CDR3 in amino acids: CSAREEREGSDTQYF. The CDR3 DNA is TGCAGTGCTCGAGAAGAGCGGGAGGGATCAGATACGCAGTATTTT.

This clonotype occurred once. This chain links TRBV5-5 with TRBJ2-2; 10 nucleotides agree with TRBD1. Trimming at V came to 4 bases and at J to 6 bases, leaving 6 bases not matched to a gene. The CDR3 contains 15 residues. Germline CDR1 reads SGHKS; CDR2 reads YYEKEE (reference sequence). DNA for the CDR3: TGTGCCAGCAGCCCCGGGACAGGGGTTGCCGGGGAGCTGTTTTTT. Translating gives CASSPGTGVAGELFF.